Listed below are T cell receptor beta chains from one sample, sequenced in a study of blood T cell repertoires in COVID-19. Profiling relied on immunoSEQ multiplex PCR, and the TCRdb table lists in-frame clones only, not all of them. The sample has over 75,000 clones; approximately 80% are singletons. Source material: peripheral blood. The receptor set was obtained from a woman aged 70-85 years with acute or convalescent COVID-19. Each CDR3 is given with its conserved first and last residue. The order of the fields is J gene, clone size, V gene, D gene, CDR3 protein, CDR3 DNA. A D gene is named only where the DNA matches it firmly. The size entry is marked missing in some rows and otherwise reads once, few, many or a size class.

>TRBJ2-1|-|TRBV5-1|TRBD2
CASSSARSGIPYNEQFF
TGCGCCAGCAGCTCAGCTCGTAGCGGGATACCCTACAATGAGCAGTTCTTC
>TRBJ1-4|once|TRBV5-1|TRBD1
CASSSGQGNNEKLFF
TGCGCCAGCAGCTCGGGACAGGGGAATAATGAAAAACTGTTTTTT
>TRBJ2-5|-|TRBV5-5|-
CASSLEQGTLETQYF
TGTGCCAGCAGCTTGGAGCAGGGGACGCTGGAGACCCAGTACTTC
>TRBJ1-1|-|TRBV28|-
CASSSGRNTEAFF
TGTGCCAGCAGTAGCGGTAGAAACACTGAAGCTTTCTTT
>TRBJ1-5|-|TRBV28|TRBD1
CASSLWGQGGNQPQHF
TGTGCCAGCAGTTTATGGGGACAGGGGGGCAATCAGCCCCAGCATTTT
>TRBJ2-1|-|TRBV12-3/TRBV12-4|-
CASSFGGNEQFF
TGTGCCAGCAGTTTCGGCGGCAATGAGCAGTTCTTC
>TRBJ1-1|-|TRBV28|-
CASSFRGGANTEAFF
TGTGCCAGCAGTTTCCGTGGAGGCGCCAACACTGAAGCTTTCTTT
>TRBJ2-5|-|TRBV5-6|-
CASSPWVGPQETQYF
TGTGCCAGCAGCCCCTGGGTGGGCCCCCAAGAGACCCAGTACTTC
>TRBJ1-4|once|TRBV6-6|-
CASSQILGGEKLFF
TGTGCCAGCAGCCAAATCCTAGGGGGTGAAAAACTGTTTTTT
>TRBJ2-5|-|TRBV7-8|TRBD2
CASTWGSGLKTQYF
TGTGCCAGCACCTGGGGTAGCGGGCTGAAGACCCAGTACTTC